The 7 T cell receptor beta chains given below trace back to one sample, sequenced in a study of PD-L1 blockade in urothelial cancer (dated by TCRdb to the late 2010s). The library was made by the immunoSEQ multiplex PCR assay. TCRdb stores this immuneACCESS table with in-frame sequences only. Part of the clones is absent; in the studies checked, under half of the shortfall reflects unresolved V genes, and no reason is known for the rest. Here the sample has about 38,000 clones; approximately 90% occur a single time. The ten most abundant clones make up 1.5% to 2% of the sample. The input for sequencing was PBMCs, taken around atezolizumab (anti-PD-L1) treatment. The receptors shown here come from a man aged 60 to 75 with urothelial cancer.

V usage is TRBV5-5 and J usage is TRBJ1-1, with D maybe TRBD1 (5 bases). This CDR3 has 13 amino acids. The V end was cut by 4 bases, the J end by 5 bases, with 12 bases between. Per the germline V gene, CDR1 is SGHKS and CDR2 is YYEKEE (reference sequence). The CDR3 loop is CASSLTGETEAFF. In DNA form, the CDR3 reads TGTGCCAGCAGCCTCACGGGGGAAACTGAAGCTTTCTTT.

The V and J genes are TRBV19 and TRBJ2-7; TRBD2 is a possible D gene (6 bases). Looked up from germline, CDR1 is LNHDA and CDR2 is SQIVND (reference sequence). The CDR3 runs 13 residues. The ends were cut back, 5 bases at V and 4 bases at J, with 12 bases in the middle. CDR3 in amino acids: CASSQGLAYEQYF. Here the CDR3 DNA reads TGTGCCAGTAGTCAGGGACTGGCGTACGAGCAGTACTTC.

This chain connects TRBV28 to TRBJ2-5, with unresolved D. Germline V gene data show CDR1 as MDHEN and CDR2 as SYDVKM. The CDR3 consists of 14 residues. The V and J ends lost 2 bases and 1 base respectively, with 8 bases between them. CDR3 in DNA: TGTGCCAGCAGTTTACTACAGACCCAAGAGACCCAGTACTTC. It codes for CASSLLQTQETQYF.

The chain combines TRBV28 with TRBJ2-1; tentative D call: TRBD2 (5 bases). The V and J ends lost 2 bases and 4 bases respectively, with 9 bases between them. The CDR3 runs to 14 residues. Germline assignment: CDR1 MDHEN and CDR2 SYDVKM. CDR3 in amino acids: CASSLEGSYNEQFF. CDR3 DNA: TGTGCCAGCAGTTTAGAGGGCAGTTACAATGAGCAGTTCTTC. The variable domain in full, completed from reference TRBV28 and TRBJ2-1, reads DVKVTQSSRYLVKRTGEKVFLECVQDMDHENMFWYRQDPGLGLRLIYFSYDVKMKEKGDIPEGYSVSREKKERFSLILESASTNQTSMYLCASSLEGSYNEQFFGPGTRLTVL.

The chain couples TRBV6-6 to TRBJ2-2; 8 positions match TRBD1. The CDR3 spans 16 residues. J lost 1 base, V lost 3 bases, and 4 bases had no gene match. Germline CDR1 MNHNY, CDR2 SVGAGI (reference sequence). CDR3 sequence: CASSYTGTGNTGELFF. The CDR3, as DNA: TGTGCCAGCAGTTATACCGGGACAGGGAACACCGGGGAGCTGTTTTTT.

The chain links TRBV6-5 to TRBJ1-5, with D maybe TRBD1 (6 bases). This CDR3 is 14 amino acids long. Germline CDR1 is MNHEY and CDR2 is SVGAGI. Trimming removed 5 bases at V and 5 bases at J, with 13 bases between. The CDR3 nucleotides read TGTGCCAGCAGTATCACAGGGTACGATCAGCCCCAGCATTTT. Translated, it gives CASSITGYDQPQHF.

This chain uses TRBV5-4 with TRBJ2-7, with TRBD1 matching 10 bases. Per germline, CDR1 SGHNT and CDR2 YYREEE (reference sequence). After removal of 3 bases from V and 5 bases from J, the junction contained 11 bases not matched to a gene. This CDR3 is 16 amino acids long. The CDR3, as DNA: TGTGCCAGCAGCTCACCAACGACAGGGGGCTTTGACGAGCAGTACTTC. Translating gives CASSSPTTGGFDEQYF.